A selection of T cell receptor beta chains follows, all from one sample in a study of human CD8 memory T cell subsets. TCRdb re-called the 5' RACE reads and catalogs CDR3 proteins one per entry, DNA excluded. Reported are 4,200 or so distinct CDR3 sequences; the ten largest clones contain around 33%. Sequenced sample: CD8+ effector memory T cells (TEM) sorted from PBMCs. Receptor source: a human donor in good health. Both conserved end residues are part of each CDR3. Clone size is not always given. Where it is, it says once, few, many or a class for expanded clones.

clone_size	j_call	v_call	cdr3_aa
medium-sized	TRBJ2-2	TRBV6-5	CASSYVPTGELFF
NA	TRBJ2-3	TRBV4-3	CASSQDRGRGSGGTQYF
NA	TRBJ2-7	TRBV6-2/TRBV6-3	CASSREDSSYEQYF
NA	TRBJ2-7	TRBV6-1	CASSEALDPPTYEQYF
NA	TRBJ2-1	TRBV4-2	CASSHTEASYNEQFF
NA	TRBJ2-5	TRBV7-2	CASSLDGETQYF
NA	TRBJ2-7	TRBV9	CASSPPYLSYEQYF
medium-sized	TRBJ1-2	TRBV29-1	CSVGTRNGYTF
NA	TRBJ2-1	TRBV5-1	CASSLRTGNEQFF
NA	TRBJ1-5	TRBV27	CASSTQGYSNQPQHF
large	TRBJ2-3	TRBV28	CASSLEAGGPREQYF
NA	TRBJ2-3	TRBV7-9	CASSPRGEATDTQYF
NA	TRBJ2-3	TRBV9	CASSVEDRSTDTQYF
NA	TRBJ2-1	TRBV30	CAWSSALGEQFF
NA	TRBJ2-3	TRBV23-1	CASSQSPTYTDTQYF
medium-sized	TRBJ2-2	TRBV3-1	CASSQAGETGELFF
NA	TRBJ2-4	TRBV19	CASSIGLWTPGRVKNIQYF
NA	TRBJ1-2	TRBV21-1	CASSKRTGTCLGYGYTF
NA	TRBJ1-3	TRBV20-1	CSAPVGNTIYF
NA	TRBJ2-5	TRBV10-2	CASTKGGTGIQETQYF
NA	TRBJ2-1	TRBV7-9	CASSPRGTGGYNEQFF
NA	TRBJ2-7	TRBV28	CASSLPPARSGRDKEQYF
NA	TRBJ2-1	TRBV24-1	CATSEAPSGRNNEQFF
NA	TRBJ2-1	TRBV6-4	CASSPASAGGGNEQFF